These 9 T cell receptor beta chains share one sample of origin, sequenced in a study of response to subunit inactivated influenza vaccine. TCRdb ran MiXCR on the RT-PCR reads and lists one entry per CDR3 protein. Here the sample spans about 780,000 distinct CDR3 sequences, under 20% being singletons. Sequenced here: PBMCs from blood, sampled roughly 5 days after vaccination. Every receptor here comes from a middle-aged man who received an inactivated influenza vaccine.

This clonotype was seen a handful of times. CDR3 sequence reads: CASTHHRRTGVWVPSYNEQFF. The CDR3 DNA follows: TGTGCCAGCACCCACCACCGGAGGACAGGGGTGTGGGTCCCATCCTACAATGAGCAGTTCTTC. J is TRBJ2-1 and V is TRBV11-1; TRBD1 matches at 9 bases. This CDR3 is built from 21 residues. CDR1 is SGHAT and CDR2 is FQDESV in the germline V gene (reference sequence). The J segment lost 1 base and the V segment lost 7 bases, leaving 23 bases of the junction unmatched.

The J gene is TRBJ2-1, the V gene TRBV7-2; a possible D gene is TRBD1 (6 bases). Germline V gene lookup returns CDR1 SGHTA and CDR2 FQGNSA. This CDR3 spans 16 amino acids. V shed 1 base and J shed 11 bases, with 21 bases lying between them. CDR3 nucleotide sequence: TGTGCCAGCAGCTTAGGTGGCCTGGGTACAGGGAACCAGCAGTTCTTC. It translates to CASSLGGLGTGNQQFF.

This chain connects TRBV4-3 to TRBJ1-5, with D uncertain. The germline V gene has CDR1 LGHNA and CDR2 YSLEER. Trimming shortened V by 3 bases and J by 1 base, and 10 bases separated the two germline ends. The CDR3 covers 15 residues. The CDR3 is CASSHDSESNQPQHF. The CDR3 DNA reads TGCGCCAGCAGCCATGATTCGGAGAGCAATCAGCCCCAGCATTTT.

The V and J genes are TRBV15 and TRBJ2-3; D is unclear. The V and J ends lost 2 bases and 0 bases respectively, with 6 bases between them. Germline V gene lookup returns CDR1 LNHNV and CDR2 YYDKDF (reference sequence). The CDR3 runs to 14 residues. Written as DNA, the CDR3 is TGTGCCACCAGCAGACTAGGAAGCACAGATACGCAGTATTTT. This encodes CATSRLGSTDTQYF.

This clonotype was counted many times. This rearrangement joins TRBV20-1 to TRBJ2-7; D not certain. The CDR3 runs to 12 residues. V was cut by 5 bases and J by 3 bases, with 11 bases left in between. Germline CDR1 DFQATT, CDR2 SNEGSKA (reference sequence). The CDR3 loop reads CSAGQDGYEQYF. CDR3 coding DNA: TGCAGTGCTGGCCAGGACGGCTACGAGCAGTACTTC.

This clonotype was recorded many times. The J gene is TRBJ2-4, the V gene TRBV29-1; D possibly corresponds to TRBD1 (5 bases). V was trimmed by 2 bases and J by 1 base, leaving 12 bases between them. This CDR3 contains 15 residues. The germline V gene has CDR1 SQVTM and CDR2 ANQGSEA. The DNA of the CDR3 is TGCAGCGTTGAACTTGGGAAGGGGGCCAAAAACATTCAGTACTTC. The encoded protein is CSVELGKGAKNIQYF. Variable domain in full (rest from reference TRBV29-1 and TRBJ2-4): SAVISQKPSRDICQRGTSLTIQCQVDSQVTMMFWYRQQPGQSLTLIATANQGSEATYESGFVIDKFPISRPNLTFSTLTVSNMSPEDSSIYLCSVELGKGAKNIQYFGAGTRLSVL.

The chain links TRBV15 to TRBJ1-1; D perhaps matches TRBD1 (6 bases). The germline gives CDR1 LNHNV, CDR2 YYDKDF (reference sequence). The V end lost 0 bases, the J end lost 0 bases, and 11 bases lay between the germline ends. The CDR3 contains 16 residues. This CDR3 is CATSRDRQVLNTEAFF. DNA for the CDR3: TGTGCCACCAGCAGAGATCGACAGGTGCTGAACACTGAAGCTTTCTTT.

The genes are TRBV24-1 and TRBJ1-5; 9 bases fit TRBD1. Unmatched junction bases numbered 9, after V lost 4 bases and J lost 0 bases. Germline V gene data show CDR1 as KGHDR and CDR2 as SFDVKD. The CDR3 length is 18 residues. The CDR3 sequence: CATSDPRDRDYSNQPQHF. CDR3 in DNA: TGTGCCACCAGTGACCCCCGGGACAGGGATTATAGCAATCAGCCCCAGCATTTT.

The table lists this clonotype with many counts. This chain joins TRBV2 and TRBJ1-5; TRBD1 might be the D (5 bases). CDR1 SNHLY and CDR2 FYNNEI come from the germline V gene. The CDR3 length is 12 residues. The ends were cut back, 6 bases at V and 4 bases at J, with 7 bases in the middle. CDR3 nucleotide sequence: TGTGCCAGCAGCGCAGGGAATCAGCCCCAGCATTTT. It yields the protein CASSAGNQPQHF.